The 21 T cell receptor beta chains presented below share a single source sample, sequenced in a study of blood T cell repertoires in COVID-19. TCRdb keeps only in-frame clones here, not all; method: immunoSEQ multiplex PCR. The sample carries about 210,000 clones, about 81% recorded once. Material: peripheral blood. Every receptor here comes from a woman in her 70s with COVID-19, enrolled during active disease.

Here the CDR3 reads CASSRRDSPLHF. The CDR3 bases are TGTGCCAGTAGCCGCAGGGATTCACCCCTCCACTTT. The chain has TRBV19 and TRBJ1-6, with TRBD1 as a possible D gene (5 bases). V was clipped by 6 bases and J by 8 bases, with 8 bases between them. CDR3 length equals 12 residues. Germline CDR1 is LNHDA and CDR2 is SQIVND (reference sequence).

The V and J genes are TRBV27 and TRBJ1-2; maybe TRBD1 (5 bases). Deletions cut 6 bases from V and 7 bases from J, with 18 bases between. The germline CDR1 and CDR2 sequences are MNHEY and SMNVEV (reference sequence). This CDR3 region has 14 residues. This CDR3 is CASSPSQGRSGYTF. CDR3 coding DNA: TGTGCCAGCAGCCCCTCTCAGGGTCGCTCTGGCTACACCTTC.

The CDR3 sequence: CASSQDDREQYF. The CDR3, as DNA: TGTGCCAGCAGCCAAGATGACAGGGAGCAGTACTTC. The rearrangement links TRBV3-1 (or the pseudogene TRBV3-2) to TRBJ2-7; D may be TRBD1 (6 bases). Trimming stripped 0 bases from V and 7 bases from J, with 7 bases between. The CDR3 is 12 amino acids. From germline, CDR1 is LGHDT and CDR2 YNNKEL (reference sequence).

The V and J genes are TRBV19 and TRBJ1-1; D ambiguous. The germline V and J ends were trimmed by 3 bases and 1 base, with 15 bases remaining between them. The germline gives CDR1 LNHDA, CDR2 SQIVND (reference sequence). This CDR3 has 16 residues. CDR3 nucleotides: TGTGCCAGTAGTATCTATTCAACTCCTAGGAACACTGAAGCTTTCTTT. Its protein is CASSIYSTPRNTEAFF. Full variable domain (remainder filled in from reference TRBV19 and TRBJ1-1): DGGITQSPKYLFRKEGQNVTLSCEQNLNHDAMYWYRQDPGQGLRLIYYSQIVNDFQKGDIAEGYSVSREKKESFPLTVTSAQKNPTAFYLCASSIYSTPRNTEAFFGQGTRLTVV.

The chain joins TRBV5-1 to TRBJ2-1, with 10 bases matching TRBD2. The germline V gene encodes CDR1 SGHRS and CDR2 YFSETQ. The CDR3 has 14 residues. The ends lost 4 bases at V and 14 bases at J; junction bases unmatched: 12. The CDR3 sequence: CASSQGTSGTWEFF. The CDR3, as DNA: TGCGCCAGCAGCCAAGGTACTAGCGGGACATGGGAGTTCTTC.

In nucleotides, the CDR3 is TGTGCCAGCAGTTTGGGTCGGGGGGAGACCGGCTACACCTTC. This gives the protein CASSLGRGETGYTF. The V and J genes are TRBV27 and TRBJ1-2; TRBD1 is a possible D gene (5 bases). Germline V lookup: CDR1 MNHEY, CDR2 SMNVEV (reference sequence). V was shortened by 3 bases and J by 8 bases, with 16 bases between the two germline ends. This CDR3 has 14 residues.

V gene TRBV15 combines with J gene TRBJ2-7; 8 bases agree with TRBD1. In germline, CDR1 is LNHNV, CDR2 YYDKDF (reference sequence). V shed 3 bases, J shed 5 bases, and the junction held 6 bases outside the gene matches. This CDR3 has 14 amino acids. This chain's CDR3 is CATSSMDRENEQYF. CDR3 sequence (DNA): TGTGCCACCAGCAGCATGGACAGGGAGAACGAGCAGTACTTC.

This clone came up a few times. This chain connects TRBV5-1 to TRBJ2-7; tentative D call: TRBD1 (6 bases). Germline CDR1 and CDR2: SGHRS and YFSETQ. CDR3 length: 15 amino acids. V was clipped by 2 bases and J by 0 bases, with 12 bases between them. CDR3: CASSFDGQSSYEQYF. CDR3 nucleotide sequence: TGCGCCAGCAGCTTCGATGGACAGTCCTCCTACGAGCAGTACTTC.

The chain carries TRBV2 and TRBJ1-6; 9 positions match TRBD1. With V trimmed by 6 bases and J by 9 bases, 9 bases remained unmatched. The CDR3 covers 15 residues. Germline CDR1 and CDR2: SNHLY and FYNNEI. CDR3 nucleotide sequence: TGTGCCAGCAGCTCCCTGGGACAGGGAGGTTCACCCCTCCACTTT. Protein product: CASSSLGQGGSPLHF.

V is TRBV19 and J is TRBJ2-6; 8 nucleotides line up with TRBD2. Germline CDR1 reads LNHDA; CDR2 reads SQIVND (reference sequence). The CDR3 loop spans 21 amino acids. The junction had 20 bases not matched to a gene; V was cut back by 3 bases and J by 4 bases. DNA for the CDR3: TGTGCCAGTAGTATCTGGCGTGGCGGGGGGCGATTGGTGTCCGGGGCCAACGTCCTGACTTTC. Translation: CASSIWRGGGRLVSGANVLTF.

The chain recombines TRBV6-1 with TRBJ1-2; a possible D gene is TRBD1 (5 bases). Deletions cut 5 bases from V and 3 bases from J, with 10 bases between. CDR1 and CDR2 (germline): MNHNS, SASEGT. The CDR3 covers 13 residues. The CDR3 protein is CASSQTDYYGYTF. CDR3 DNA sequence: TGTGCCAGCAGTCAGACAGACTACTATGGCTACACCTTC.

CDR3 region: CASSNRGGSGELFF. DNA for the CDR3: TGTGCCAGTAGTAACAGGGGGGGATCCGGGGAGCTGTTTTTT. The chain is built from TRBV19 and TRBJ2-2; D is possibly TRBD1 (8 bases). V lost 4 bases to trimming and J lost 6 bases, with 12 bases between them. Per germline, CDR1 LNHDA and CDR2 SQIVND (reference sequence). The CDR3 contains 14 residues.

At least ten counts were recorded for this clone. The chain couples TRBV6-5 to TRBJ1-2; a weak D match, TRBD1 (5 bases). V lost 0 bases, J lost 2 bases, and 7 bases lay in between. Germline CDR1 reads MNHEY; CDR2 reads SVGAGI. The CDR3 covers 14 residues. DNA for the CDR3: TGTGCCAGCAGTTACTCGGACACCAACTATGGCTACACCTTC. It yields the protein CASSYSDTNYGYTF.

As concerns this clone: This may be a read error, as it is one base from a much larger clone. The chain is built from TRBV7-7 and TRBJ1-1, with D uncertain. In germline, CDR1 is SSHAT, CDR2 FNYEAQ (reference sequence). Between the trimmed V and J ends, which lost 1 base and 1 base, there was a span of 4 bases. The CDR3 sequence is 13 residues long. For the CDR3, the DNA is TGTGCCAGCAGCTTAGACAGGAACACTGAAGCTTTCTTT. Encoded protein: CASSLDRNTEAFF.

In its sample, this clone was seen a few times. The same CDR3 can be traced to other DNA sequences in this sample. The gene calls are TRBV15 and TRBJ2-2, with 7 nucleotides matching TRBD1. V was clipped by 8 bases and J by 0 bases; unmatched bases: 6. CDR1 and CDR2 from the germline V gene are LNHNV and YYDKDF (reference sequence). The CDR3 consists of 15 residues. The CDR3 coding sequence is TGTGCCACCTCTAGAGGGACAGCGAACACCGGGGAGCTGTTTTTT. The encoded protein is CATSRGTANTGELFF.

The rearrangement links TRBV9 to TRBJ2-1, with TRBD2 matching 7 bases. The length of the CDR3 is 14 residues. Germline CDR1 SGDLS, CDR2 YYNGEE. Trimming removed 3 bases from V and 5 bases from J; junction bases left unmatched: 5. The CDR3 DNA follows: TGTGCCAGCAGCGCCGGGCTAGCGGACAATGAGCAGTTCTTC. It is translated as CASSAGLADNEQFF.

This clone was picked up one time. V and J are TRBV28 and TRBJ2-2; TRBD2 is a possible D gene (6 bases). The CDR3 extends over 16 amino acids. Trimming took 6 bases from V and 2 from J, leaving 16 bases between them. Germline V gene data show CDR1 as MDHEN and CDR2 as SYDVKM. The CDR3 DNA reads TGTGCCAGCAGACCCGCCGGGAGATCTAACACCGGGGAGCTGTTTTTT. It is translated as CASRPAGRSNTGELFF.

V usage is TRBV5-1 and J usage is TRBJ1-5; D is unresolved. The CDR3 sequence is 14 residues long. V was trimmed by 0 bases and J by 6 bases, leaving 10 bases between them. Per germline, CDR1 SGHRS and CDR2 YFSETQ. The CDR3 sequence: CASSLDPLGQPQHF. The CDR3 nucleotides are TGCGCCAGCAGCTTGGACCCTCTAGGTCAGCCCCAGCATTTT.

The chain couples TRBV2 to TRBJ2-6; a possible D gene is TRBD1 (7 bases). The CDR3 totals 22 residues. Trimming removed 8 bases from V and 0 bases from J, with 32 bases in between. The germline V gene encodes CDR1 SNHLY and CDR2 FYNNEI. CDR3 nucleotides: TGTGCCAGCGGAAAGGTGACCCCGGTGCGGGGACAGCCAGGCTCTGGGGCCAACGTCCTGACTTTC. It translates to CASGKVTPVRGQPGSGANVLTF.

The rearrangement uses TRBV7-9 and TRBJ2-3, with 9 bases lining up with TRBD2. There are 14 residues in the CDR3. Germline trimming cut 7 bases from V and 0 bases from J; bases unmatched to any gene: 2. Germline V gives CDR1 SEHNR, CDR2 FQNEAQ (reference sequence). This CDR3 is CASKTSGSTDTQYF. The CDR3 DNA sequence: TGTGCCAGCAAGACTAGCGGTAGCACAGATACGCAGTATTTT.

The chain uses TRBV6-2 or TRBV6-3 and TRBJ2-3; 11 bases agree with TRBD2. This CDR3 is built from 17 residues. Germline-derived CDR1 and CDR2 are MNHEY and SVGEGT. J gave up 2 bases and V 4 bases, and 8 bases lay outside the gene matches. The CDR3 sequence is CASSFLAGGPNTDTQYF. The CDR3 DNA reads as TGTGCCAGCAGTTTCCTAGCGGGAGGCCCGAACACAGATACGCAGTATTTT.